A selection of T cell receptor beta chains follows, all from one sample in a study of identical twins. TCRdb analysed the 5' RACE reads with MiXCR anew, one entry per CDR3 protein. The sample lists 1.5 million to 2 million distinct CDR3 sequences; more than 30% were seen once. Sample: cord blood. The receptors shown here come from a newborn girl in good health. CDR3s include the opening cysteine and the closing phenylalanine or tryptophan. Each record gives: J gene, V gene, clone size, D gene, CDR3 length, CDR3 DNA, CDR3 protein. A D gene is named only where the DNA matches it firmly. The size of a clone is reported for some rows only, either as once, few or many, or as a class for expanded clones.

TRBJ2-2 TRBV25-1 NA NA 15 TGTGCCAGCAGAGTCGGGACGGAGAACACCGGGGAGCTGTTTTTT CASRVGTENTGELFF
TRBJ2-3 TRBV2 NA NA 12 TGTGCCAGCAGTGAGCCTACAGATACGCAGTATTTT CASSEPTDTQYF
TRBJ1-2 TRBV18 few TRBD1 15 TGTGCCAGCTCACAACCCGGGACAGGGGGCAATGGCTACACCTTC CASSQPGTGGNGYTF
TRBJ2-1 TRBV29-1 few NA 12 TGCAGCGTTGTGGCAGTTTACAATGAGCAGTTCTTC CSVVAVYNEQFF
TRBJ2-4 TRBV7-2 NA TRBD1 17 TGTGCCAGCAGCCCCTATGGACAGGTCGTAGCCAAAAACATTCAGTACTTC CASSPYGQVVAKNIQYF
TRBJ2-7 TRBV6-1 NA NA 15 TGTGCCAGCGTAGCCCCTGACGGTTTCCTCTACGGGCAGTACTTC CASVAPDGFLYGQYF
TRBJ1-1 TRBV27 NA NA 14 TGTGCCAGCAGTTACGAGGGGCGGGGAACTGAAGCTTTCTTT CASSYEGRGTEAFF
TRBJ1-5 TRBV4-1 NA NA 16 TGCGCCAGCAGCCAAGTCCCCAGGGTTAGCAATCAGCCCCAGCATTTT CASSQVPRVSNQPQHF
TRBJ1-2 TRBV29-1 NA NA 12 TGCAGCGTCCCCGCAGGCTTTTATGGCTACACCTTC CSVPAGFYGYTF
TRBJ2-7 TRBV2 NA NA 13 TGTGCCAGCATGGAGATTTTAGGCTACGAGCAGTACTTC CASMEILGYEQYF
TRBJ2-1 TRBV6-6 NA NA 14 TGTGCCAGCAGTTACGAGAGCTCTTACAATGAGCAGTTCTTC CASSYESSYNEQFF
TRBJ1-4 TRBV25-1 few NA 16 TGTGCCAGCAGTTCCGGATCGCGGGGAATAAATGAAAAACTGTTTTTT CASSSGSRGINEKLFF
TRBJ2-3 TRBV7-9 few TRBD2 15 TGTGCCAGCAGTTTGAGGCGGGGGGGCGCAGATACGCAGTATTTT CASSLRRGGADTQYF
TRBJ2-1 TRBV18 few NA 17 TGTGCCAGCTCACCACGAAGACCCTTAACTCGAGAGGATGAGCAGTTCTTC CASSPRRPLTREDEQFF
TRBJ2-1 TRBV18 many NA 12 TGTGCCAGCTCACCTAGGTTGGATGAGCAGTTCTTC CASSPRLDEQFF
TRBJ2-7 TRBV11-2 NA TRBD1 17 TGTGCCAGCAGCTTAGTGGGACAGGGACGGTTCTCCTACGAGCAGTACTTC CASSLVGQGRFSYEQYF
TRBJ2-1 TRBV10-2 few TRBD2 14 TGCGCCGTGCCACTAGCGGGAGGGGCTAATGAGCAGTTCTTC CAVPLAGGANEQFF
TRBJ2-1 TRBV29-1 many TRBD2 19 TGCAGCGTTGAAGATTTCGGGACTAGCGGGACTAGCTCCTACAATGAGCAGTTCTTC CSVEDFGTSGTSSYNEQFF
TRBJ1-2 TRBV7-2 many NA 14 TGTGCCAGCAGCCTCGGACACCTAAACTATGGCTACACCTTC CASSLGHLNYGYTF
TRBJ2-6 TRBV9 NA NA 17 TGTGCCAGCAGCGTAGATGGCAGGAACACCGGGGCCGACGTCCTGACTTTC CASSVDGRNTGADVLTF
TRBJ2-5 TRBV11-1 NA NA 14 TGTGCCAGCAGCTTCTCGACAGGCCGCGAGACCCAGTACTTC CASSFSTGRETQYF
TRBJ2-1 TRBV14 few TRBD2 15 TGTGCCAGCAGCCGCAACGGAGGTAGCGGGAGGCTACCGTTCTTC CASSRNGGSGRLPFF
TRBJ1-5 TRBV30 NA NA 14 TGTGCCTGGAGTGTAGGCAGGGTCAATCAGCCCCAGCATTTT CAWSVGRVNQPQHF
TRBJ2-1 TRBV27 few NA 14 TGTGCCAGCAGCATCGGACCCGTAAACAATGAGCAGTTCTTC CASSIGPVNNEQFF
TRBJ2-7 TRBV21-1 few NA 12 TGTGCCAGCAGCAAAGTGTGGTACGAGCAGTACTTC CASSKVWYEQYF
TRBJ1-5 TRBV19 NA TRBD1 16 TGTGCCAGTAGAAGGGGACAGGGGATGGGCAATCAGCCCCAGCATTTT CASRRGQGMGNQPQHF
TRBJ2-3 TRBV20-1 NA NA 12 TGCAGTGCTCAAAGGCCTGGAGATACGCAGTATTTT CSAQRPGDTQYF
TRBJ2-1 TRBV4-1 NA NA 12 TGCGCCAGCAGCCAAGTAAGGGAGACCCAGTTCTTC CASSQVRETQFF
TRBJ2-5 TRBV25-1 few NA 16 TGTGCCAGCACCGGGGGGACACTAAAGGCCCCAGAGACCCAGTACTTC CASTGGTLKAPETQYF
TRBJ2-1 TRBV5-1 NA NA 17 TGCGCCAGCAGCTTATTCCCCAGGGCTAGCTCCGGGAATGAGCAGTTCTTC CASSLFPRASSGNEQFF
TRBJ2-4 TRBV21-1 NA NA 18 TGTGCCAGCAGCAAGGGACTTAGTTACCCGGGACAGGGGAGGGAGCAGTACTTC CASSKGLSYPGQGREQYF
TRBJ1-2 TRBV5-1 NA NA 13 TGCGCCAGCAGCCACAGGGTTGACTATGGCTACACCTTC CASSHRVDYGYTF
TRBJ1-1 TRBV27 few TRBD1 15 TGTGCCAGCAGTTATTACAGGGGAGCGAACACTGAAGCTTTCTTT CASSYYRGANTEAFF
TRBJ1-2 TRBV7-2 NA NA 14 TGTGCCAGCAGCTTAGGTCCGAACAACTATGGCTACACCTTC CASSLGPNNYGYTF
TRBJ2-7 TRBV3-1 NA NA 13 TGTGCCAGCAGCCACCCGACAGAGAACGAGCAGTACTTC CASSHPTENEQYF
TRBJ1-4 TRBV5-5 NA NA 15 TGTGCCAGCAGCTTGGAGGGCCAAGCAAGCGAAAAACTGTTTTTT CASSLEGQASEKLFF
TRBJ2-3 TRBV6-2/TRBV6-3 NA NA 13 TGTGCCAGCAGTTACTGGGGGTCAGATACGCAGTATTTT CASSYWGSDTQYF
TRBJ1-2 TRBV11-2 few TRBD1 16 TGTGCCAGCAGCTCCTTGAAGACCGGGACAGGGGCCGGCTACACCTTC CASSSLKTGTGAGYTF
TRBJ1-1 TRBV27 few TRBD1 13 TGTGCCAGCAGTACCCGGACAGGGGAGGTAGCTTTCTTT CASSTRTGEVAFF
TRBJ2-5 TRBV29-1 few TRBD2 12 TGCAGCGATAAGCGGGGCCAAGAGACCCAGTACTTC CSDKRGQETQYF
TRBJ2-7 TRBV20-1 NA NA 12 TGCAGTGCTAGTTCAAGGGGACGGGAGCAGTACTTC CSASSRGREQYF
TRBJ2-3 TRBV7-9 NA TRBD1 17 TGTGCCAGCAGCATACGCCCCGGACAGGGGGAAACAGATACGCAGTATTTT CASSIRPGQGETDTQYF
TRBJ2-7 TRBV4-2 NA TRBD1 14 TGTGCCAGCAGCCAAGGACAGGGGGCGAATGAGCAGTACTTC CASSQGQGANEQYF
TRBJ2-1 TRBV10-1 few TRBD2 14 TGCGCCAGTGGGAGGGCTAGCGCCTACAATGAGCAGTTCTTC CASGRASAYNEQFF
TRBJ2-7 TRBV29-1 NA NA 11 TGCAGCGTTGAATGGGGTAACGAGCAGTACTTC CSVEWGNEQYF
TRBJ2-3 TRBV6-5 many NA 14 TGTGCCAGCAGTTACTCCGACAACACAGATACGCAGTATTTT CASSYSDNTDTQYF
TRBJ2-1 TRBV10-3 few TRBD2 12 TGTGCCATCAGTGGACGTAGCGGGGAGCAGTTCTTC CAISGRSGEQFF
TRBJ1-2 TRBV28 few TRBD1 12 TGTGCCAGCAGTCCTGGGACAGGGGGAAACACCTTC CASSPGTGGNTF
TRBJ2-1 TRBV20-1 few NA 14 TGCAGTGCTAGGAGAGGGGGGGACCACAATGAGCAGTTCTTC CSARRGGDHNEQFF
TRBJ2-1 TRBV27 NA TRBD2 15 TGTGCCAGCAGTTTGACTAGCGGGATTAACAATGAGCAGTTCTTC CASSLTSGINNEQFF